This note documents a single T cell receptor (beta chain) sequence. This sample was included in a study of T cell changes during pregnancy in multiple sclerosis. Libraries were prepared by immunoSEQ multiplex PCR; TCRdb keeps only in-frame clonotypes and omits some of them. Of approximately 52,000 clones listed, 88% are singletons. V lost 6 bases, J lost 6 bases, and 18 bases lay in between. Germline CDR1 and CDR2: LNHDA and SQIVND (reference sequence). The CDR3 has 15 amino acids. This specimen was CD4+ T cells from peripheral blood mononuclear cells, taken in the second trimester of pregnancy. J is TRBJ2-1 and V is TRBV19; tentative D call: TRBD1 (5 bases). The source is a female donor with multiple sclerosis, enrolled in a pregnancy study. The CDR3 coding sequence is TGTGCCAGTAGGGTGGAAGGGGTCGGTCTCAATGAGCAGTTCTTC. Residues: CASRVEGVGLNEQFF.